The sequence of this T cell receptor beta chain was determined in a study of T cell responses to AZD1222 COVID-19 vaccine. Study results and caveats: Most donors were white British, females outnumbered males, and clonal diversity was possibly underestimated. Close to half of all spike-specific TCRs reportedly target regions of the variants that are unmutated.

TCRdb keeps only in-frame clones here, not all; method: immunoSEQ multiplex PCR. The table has more than 150,000 clones, 85% to 95% seen once. This CDR3 is 15 amino acids long. The V gene's germline CDR1 is MDHEN and CDR2 SYDVKM. V was shortened by 3 bases and J by 7 bases, with 19 bases between the two germline ends. Concerning this clone: Its cognate antigen is unknown.

This clonotype originated in an adult who received the AZD1222 COVID-19 vaccine. The specimen comprised peripheral blood, sampled 28 days after the second AZD1222 dose. This sequence joins TRBV28 and TRBJ2-7, with D possibly called TRBD1 or TRBD2 (5 bases each). The CDR3 DNA is TGTGCCAGCAGTTTTCGGGGCCCCCCCTTGAAGGAGCAGTACTTC. Translated, it gives CASSFRGPPLKEQYF.